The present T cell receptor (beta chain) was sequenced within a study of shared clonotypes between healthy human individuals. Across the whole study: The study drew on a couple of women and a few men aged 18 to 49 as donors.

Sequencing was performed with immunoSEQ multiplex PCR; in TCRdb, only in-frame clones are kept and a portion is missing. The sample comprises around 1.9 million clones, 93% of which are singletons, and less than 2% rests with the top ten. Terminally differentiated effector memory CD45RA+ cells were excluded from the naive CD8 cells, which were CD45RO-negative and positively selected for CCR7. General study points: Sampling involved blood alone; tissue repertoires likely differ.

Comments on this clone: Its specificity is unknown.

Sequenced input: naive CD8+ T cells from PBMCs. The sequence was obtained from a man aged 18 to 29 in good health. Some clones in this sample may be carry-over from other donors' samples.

For the CDR3, the DNA is TGTGCCAGCAGCTTAAACAGGGGACTACGTGAGCAGTTCTTC. Encoded protein: CASSLNRGLREQFF. The rearrangement joins TRBV13 to TRBJ2-1; tentatively, D is TRBD1 or TRBD2 (7 bases each). V lost 2 bases and J 9 bases, leaving 14 bases between the germline ends. CDR3 length: 14 residues. Germline CDR1 reads PRHDT; CDR2 reads FYEKMQ (reference sequence).